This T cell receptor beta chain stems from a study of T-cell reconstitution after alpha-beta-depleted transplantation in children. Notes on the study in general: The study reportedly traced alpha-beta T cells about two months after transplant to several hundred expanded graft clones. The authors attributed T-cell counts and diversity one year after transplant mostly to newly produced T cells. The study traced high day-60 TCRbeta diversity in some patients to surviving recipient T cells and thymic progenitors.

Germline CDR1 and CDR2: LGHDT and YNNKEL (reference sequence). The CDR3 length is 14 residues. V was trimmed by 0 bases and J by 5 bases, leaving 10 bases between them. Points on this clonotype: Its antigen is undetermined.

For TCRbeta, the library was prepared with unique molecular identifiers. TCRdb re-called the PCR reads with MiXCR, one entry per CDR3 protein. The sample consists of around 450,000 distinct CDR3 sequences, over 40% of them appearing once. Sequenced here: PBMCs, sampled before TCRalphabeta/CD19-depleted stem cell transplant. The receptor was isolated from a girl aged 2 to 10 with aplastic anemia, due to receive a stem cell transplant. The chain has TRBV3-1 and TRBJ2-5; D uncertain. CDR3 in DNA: TGTGCCAGCAGCCAAGATGTAACAGTCGAGACCCAGTACTTC. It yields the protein CASSQDVTVETQYF.